The 30 T cell receptor beta chains in this list originate from one sample, sequenced in a study of beta chain features in type 1 diabetes (dated by TCRdb to 2016 to 2019). Library construction relied on the immunoSEQ multiplex PCR assay. All of the isolated RNA was reverse transcribed with the High Capacity cDNA Reverse Transcription Kit, so expressed TCRB transcripts were sequenced. TCRdb limited this immuneACCESS table to in-frame rearrangements with V and J called. A share of clones is missing; checked studies link under half to unresolved V genes, and the rest is unexplained. The sample table contains more than 60,000 clones; only one count was recorded for around three fifths of them. Roughly 2% of the sample is held by the ten biggest clonotypes. The sequencing input was Tregs from blood. The sample's cell subset or site label is to be understood as: regulatory CD4+ T cells. Source of these receptors: a woman younger than 30 in good health.

This chain joins TRBV7-9 and TRBJ2-3; D possibly corresponds to TRBD2 (6 bases). CDR3 length equals 15 residues. V lost 3 bases to trimming and J lost 4 bases, with 14 bases between them. Germline loops: CDR1 SEHNR, CDR2 FQNEAQ (reference sequence). The CDR3 loop reads CASSLWTGDADTQYF. CDR3 in DNA: TGTGCCAGCAGCTTGTGGACGGGAGATGCAGATACGCAGTATTTT.

V and J are TRBV7-9 and TRBJ2-1; the D is unclear. This CDR3 has 13 residues. Trimming cost V 3 bases and J 6 bases, with 9 bases left between them. CDR1 SEHNR and CDR2 FQNEAQ come from the germline V gene (reference sequence). CDR3 amino acids: CASSFQFSNEQFF. DNA of the CDR3: TGTGCCAGCAGCTTTCAGTTCAGCAATGAGCAGTTCTTC.

V and J are TRBV5-6 and TRBJ2-5, with TRBD2 matching 14 bases. This CDR3 contains 19 residues. Looked up from germline, CDR1 is SGHDT and CDR2 is YYEEEE. The ends lost 0 bases at V and 2 bases at J; junction bases unmatched: 9. The CDR3 spells CASSLVRLAGGIRQETQYF. CDR3 coding DNA: TGTGCCAGCAGCTTGGTTAGACTAGCGGGGGGGATTCGTCAAGAGACCCAGTACTTC. Variable domain in full (rest from reference TRBV5-6 and TRBJ2-5): DAGVTQSPTHLIKTRGQQVTLRCSPKSGHDTVSWYQQALGQGPQFIFQYYEEEERQRGNFPDRFSGHQFPNYSSELNVNALLLGDSALYLCASSLVRLAGGIRQETQYFGPGTRLLVL.

This rearrangement joins TRBV5-1 to TRBJ1-3; possible D gene TRBD1, 6 bases. Germline values: CDR1 SGHRS, CDR2 YFSETQ. V was trimmed by 2 bases and J by 2 bases, leaving 8 bases between them. This CDR3 is 14 amino acids long. CDR3: CASSFGGPGNTIYF. The CDR3 coding sequence is TGCGCCAGCAGCTTCGGGGGGCCTGGAAACACCATATATTTT.

The genes are TRBV9 and TRBJ1-1, with no clear D. Trimming shortened V by 0 bases and J by 5 bases, and 11 bases separated the two germline ends. Germline V gives CDR1 SGDLS, CDR2 YYNGEE. The length of the CDR3 is 14 residues. In DNA, the CDR3 is TGTGCCAGCAGCGTAGTTTCAGGCACAACTGAAGCTTTCTTT. This sequence encodes CASSVVSGTTEAFF.

Here the CDR3 DNA reads TGCAGCGTTGATCCCGGACTCTACCTGACGACCTACAATGAGCAGTTCTTC. Protein: CSVDPGLYLTTYNEQFF. V is TRBV29-1 and J is TRBJ2-1; possibly TRBD2 for D (5 bases). The germline gives CDR1 SQVTM, CDR2 ANQGSEA. Between the trimmed V and J ends, which lost 3 bases and 2 bases, there was a span of 20 bases. CDR3 length equals 17 residues.

This clone came up a few times. J is TRBJ2-1 and V is TRBV12-5; 9 nucleotides agree with TRBD1. V dropped 6 bases and J dropped 3; count of bases not matched to a gene: 6. Germline CDR1 and CDR2: LGHNT and FRNRAP. This CDR3 has 15 amino acids. The CDR3 DNA sequence: TGTGCTAGTGGACCCGGGACAGGGCGCTACAATGAGCAGTTCTTC. It is translated as CASGPGTGRYNEQFF.

The genes are TRBV21-1 and TRBJ1-1; TRBD1 is the table's D call, not checked against the DNA. TRBV21-1 counts as a pseudogene. This CDR3 has 15 amino acids. The CDR3 nucleotides are TGTGCCAGCAGCAAACCCCCAGGCATGAACACTGAAGCTTTCTTT. It codes for CASSKPPGMNTEAFF.

The V and J genes are TRBV6-1 and TRBJ2-5; no definite D call. The V end lost 5 bases, the J end lost 1 base, and 11 bases lay between the germline ends. The CDR3 extends over 14 amino acids. Per the germline V gene, CDR1 is MNHNS and CDR2 is SASEGT. The CDR3 here is CASSPAAVQETQYF. CDR3 DNA: TGTGCCAGCAGTCCCGCGGCGGTCCAAGAGACCCAGTACTTC.

The V call is TRBV6-6, the J call TRBJ2-3; TRBD2 matches at 7 bases. Germline V CDR1 and CDR2: MNHNY, SVGAGI (reference sequence). The V and J ends lost 2 bases and 11 bases, in that order; junction bases with no gene match: 7. This CDR3 has 13 residues. DNA for the CDR3: TGTGCCAGCAGTTACGCAATAGCGGGCATGCAGTATTTT. Translation: CASSYAIAGMQYF.

The chain employs TRBV19 and TRBJ1-5; 9 bases agree with TRBD1. The CDR3 contains 15 residues. Per germline, CDR1 LNHDA and CDR2 SQIVND (reference sequence). With V trimmed by 4 bases and J by 6 bases, 7 bases remained unmatched. The CDR3 spells CASSRGQGSTQPQHF. The CDR3 coding sequence is TGTGCCAGTAGTAGAGGACAGGGGTCGACTCAGCCCCAGCATTTT.

Concerning this clone: Different DNA sequences within this sample yield the same CDR3. This chain joins TRBV7-9 and TRBJ1-5, with 9 bases lining up with TRBD1. V trimming: 1 base; J trimming: 6 bases; junction bases outside the gene matches: 1. Germline-derived CDR1 and CDR2 are SEHNR and FQNEAQ (reference sequence). The CDR3 runs to 14 residues. CDR3 amino acids: CASSLGQGGQPQHF. In nucleotides, the CDR3 is TGTGCCAGCAGCTTAGGACAGGGGGGTCAGCCCCAGCATTTT.

This chain connects TRBV27 to TRBJ1-5; D gene ambiguous. CDR3 length: 13 amino acids. CDR1 and CDR2 (germline): MNHEY, SMNVEV (reference sequence). The V gene lost 3 bases and the J gene lost 8 bases, with 11 bases spanning the gap. Here the CDR3 reads CASSFSTMEPQHF. The CDR3 DNA reads as TGTGCCAGCAGTTTTAGTACTATGGAGCCCCAGCATTTT.

The rearrangement joins TRBV10-3 to TRBJ1-1, with 8 bases aligning to TRBD1. V dropped 10 bases and J dropped 2; count of bases not matched to a gene: 9. This CDR3 is built from 14 residues. The germline gives CDR1 ENHRY, CDR2 SYGVKD. DNA of the CDR3: TGTGCCACCACCTCAGGGGGCGGAAACACTGAAGCTTTCTTT. Amino acids: CATTSGGGNTEAFF.

The V call is TRBV15, the J call TRBJ2-1; 7 bases fit TRBD1. The trim removed 3 bases at V and 6 bases at J, leaving 8 bases unmatched. The CDR3 totals 15 residues. Germline V gives CDR1 LNHNV, CDR2 YYDKDF (reference sequence). The CDR3: CATSRAGQAGNEQFF. The CDR3 DNA is TGTGCCACCAGCAGGGCTGGACAGGCGGGCAATGAGCAGTTCTTC.

The V and J genes are TRBV4-1 and TRBJ2-5; TRBD1 agrees at 9 bases. The trim removed 4 bases at V and 2 bases at J, leaving 2 bases unmatched. The CDR3 sequence is 14 residues long. The germline V gene has CDR1 MGHRA and CDR2 YSYEKL. The CDR3 DNA follows: TGCGCCAGCAGCCCTGGACAGGGGCAAGAGACCCAGTACTTC. Its translation: CASSPGQGQETQYF.

The V gene is TRBV5-6, the J gene TRBJ2-1; weak D call: TRBD2 (5 bases). The CDR3 is 14 residues long. The V gene lost 2 bases and the J gene lost 1 base, with 7 bases spanning the gap. Per the germline V gene, CDR1 is SGHDT and CDR2 is YYEEEE. This CDR3 is CASSFEGSYNEQFF. In DNA form, the CDR3 reads TGTGCCAGCAGCTTTGAGGGTTCCTACAATGAGCAGTTCTTC.

V usage is TRBV5-5 and J usage is TRBJ1-4; 9 nucleotides match TRBD1. The CDR3 covers 15 residues. In germline, CDR1 is SGHKS, CDR2 YYEKEE (reference sequence). J gave up 8 bases and V 4 bases, and 9 bases lay outside the gene matches. The CDR3 loop is CASSQTGGTIEKLFF. In DNA, the CDR3 is TGTGCCAGCAGCCAGACAGGGGGGACCATCGAAAAACTGTTTTTT.

This clone was seen a few times. The V and J genes are TRBV5-1 and TRBJ2-3; 7 nucleotides match TRBD2. The germline V gene has CDR1 SGHRS and CDR2 YFSETQ. There are 14 residues in the CDR3. The ends lost 4 bases at V and 4 bases at J; junction bases unmatched: 6. CDR3 loop: CASSGGLEADTQYF. The CDR3 nucleotides are TGCGCCAGCAGCGGAGGACTAGAGGCAGATACGCAGTATTTT.

V is TRBV4-2 and J is TRBJ2-3; 11 bases agree with TRBD2. The CDR3 is made up of 17 amino acids. Looked up from germline, CDR1 is LGHNA and CDR2 is YNFKEQ. J lost 3 bases, V lost 2 bases, and 7 bases had no gene match. The CDR3 loop is CASSQRLAGRSTDTQYF. CDR3 sequence (DNA): TGTGCCAGCAGCCAAAGACTAGCGGGGCGTAGTACAGATACGCAGTATTTT.

This clone has just a few counts. The chain links TRBV5-1 to TRBJ2-7; a possible D gene is TRBD2 (5 bases). The germline V gene encodes CDR1 SGHRS and CDR2 YFSETQ. The CDR3 totals 15 residues. Trimming pared 5 bases from V and 2 bases from J, leaving 17 bases between. CDR3 amino acids: CASRVERAGTYEQYF. CDR3 in DNA: TGCGCCAGCAGAGTCGAGAGGGCCGGCACCTACGAGCAGTACTTC.

The chain links TRBV7-3 to TRBJ2-1; D is ambiguous. The germline V gene encodes CDR1 SGHTA and CDR2 FQGTGA. The CDR3 sequence is 15 residues long. The V end was cut by 0 bases, the J end by 0 bases, with 6 bases between. The CDR3 reads CASSLTSSSYNEQFF. As DNA, the CDR3 is TGTGCCAGCAGCTTAACGTCCAGCTCCTACAATGAGCAGTTCTTC.

J is TRBJ2-4 and V is TRBV18; 9 bases fit TRBD2. Looked up from germline, CDR1 is KGHSH and CDR2 is LQKENI. CDR3 length: 15 residues. Germline trimming cut 3 bases from V and 13 bases from J; bases unmatched to any gene: 13. The CDR3 reads CASSPPAGGHSIQYF. CDR3 nucleotide sequence: TGTGCCAGCTCACCTCCAGCGGGGGGCCACTCTATCCAGTACTTC.

This chain joins TRBV5-4 and TRBJ2-7; 8 bases are shared with TRBD2. The CDR3 length is 16 residues. CDR1 is SGHNT, CDR2 YYREEE, per germline (reference sequence). Trimming removed 4 bases from V and 2 bases from J; junction bases left unmatched: 11. In DNA form, the CDR3 reads TGTGCCAGCAGCCGATCTAGCGGGCATTCGGCCTACGAGCAGTACTTC. Translation: CASSRSSGHSAYEQYF. Full variable domain (outside the CDR3, taken from reference TRBV5-4 and TRBJ2-7): ETGVTQSPTHLIKTRGQQVTLRCSSQSGHNTVSWYQQALGQGPQFIFQYYREEENGRGNFPPRFSGLQFPNYSSELNVNALELDDSALYLCASSRSSGHSAYEQYFGPGTRLTVT.

V gene TRBV6-1 combines with J gene TRBJ2-1; no clear D gene. Germline V gene data show CDR1 as MNHNS and CDR2 as SASEGT. With 5 bases removed from V and 8 bases from J, the gap between germline ends came to 10 bases. The CDR3 extends over 12 amino acids. The CDR3 loop reads CASSPPSYEQFF. The CDR3 nucleotides are TGTGCCAGCAGTCCACCGAGCTATGAGCAGTTCTTC.

The chain links TRBV11-3 to TRBJ2-2, with TRBD2 identical over 13 bases. Germline V gives CDR1 SGHNT, CDR2 YENEEA. J gave up 2 bases and V 1 base, and 7 bases lay outside the gene matches. This CDR3 is 19 amino acids long. CDR3 sequence (DNA): TGTGCCAGCAGCTTAGGATCTGGGACTAGCGGGACAAACACCGGGGAGCTGTTTTTT. Translated, it gives CASSLGSGTSGTNTGELFF. Supplemented by reference TRBV11-3 and TRBJ2-2, the full variable domain reads EAGVVQSPRYKIIEKKQPVAFWCNPISGHNTLYWYLQNLGQGPELLIRYENEEAVDDSQLPKDRFSAERLKGVDSTLKIQPAELGDSAVYLCASSLGSGTSGTNTGELFFGEGSRLTVL.

This chain connects TRBV7-2 to TRBJ1-5; 7 bases are a match to TRBD1. V was clipped by 5 bases and J by 4 bases; unmatched bases: 11. The CDR3 has 16 residues. Germline V gives CDR1 SGHTA, CDR2 FQGNSA. CDR3 sequence reads: CASSLRDSVGNQPQHF. For the CDR3, the DNA is TGTGCCAGCAGCCTACGGGACAGTGTGGGGAATCAGCCCCAGCATTTT.

J is TRBJ2-7 and V is TRBV6-6; TRBD1 agrees at 9 bases. The ends lost 6 bases at V and 7 bases at J; junction bases unmatched: 10. The CDR3 sequence is 14 residues long. Germline CDR1 reads MNHNY; CDR2 reads SVGAGI (reference sequence). The CDR3 spells CASSPPDRGFEQYF. In nucleotides, the CDR3 is TGTGCCAGCAGCCCGCCAGACAGGGGGTTTGAGCAGTACTTC.

This sequence joins TRBV4-1 and TRBJ1-1; D is undetermined. The CDR3 covers 13 residues. Germline CDR1 MGHRA, CDR2 YSYEKL. V was pared by 0 bases and J by 11 bases, with 13 bases between. CDR3 region: CASSQDRTGGAFF. The DNA for the CDR3 is TGCGCCAGCAGCCAAGATCGAACGGGCGGGGCTTTCTTT.

This chain links TRBV11-3 with TRBJ2-2; 8 nucleotides line up with TRBD2. The CDR3 has 17 amino acids. V lost 5 bases to trimming and J lost 2 bases; unmatched junction nucleotides: 10. Germline-derived CDR1 and CDR2 are SGHNT and YENEEA. The CDR3 DNA is TGTGCCAGCAGCCCGGTTTGGAGCGGGAGAAACACCGGGGAGCTGTTTTTT. Its translation is CASSPVWSGRNTGELFF.